Included here is one TCR beta chain sequence, with context. Its antigen is currently unknown. V was cut by 1 base and J by 5 bases, with 12 bases left in between. The germline CDR1 and CDR2 sequences are SGHRS and YFSETQ. The CDR3 totals 14 residues. Repertoires were generated with immunoSEQ multiplex PCR, while TCRdb's copy carries only in-frame clones and drops some. Of about 53,000 clones listed, 80% to 90% are singletons. This entry is derived from a study of OX40 agonist ivuxolimab in advanced cancers. Turning to the study itself: Averaging 60 years in age, with a range of about 23 to 79, the cohort was about 85% male. Study-level findings and limits: Some of the lowest clonal expansion was seen in partial responders at 0.1-3.0 mg/kg.

Sequencing used CD4+ or CD8+ T cells sorted from blood, obtained in a trial of the OX40 agonist ivuxolimab. The rearrangement uses TRBV5-1 and TRBJ2-5, with D tentatively TRBD2 (5 bases). This receptor was identified in an adult with an advanced solid tumor such as melanoma, head and neck, liver or kidney cancer. The CDR3 coding sequence is TGCGCCAGCAGCTTGAGACCGAGGGAGGAGACCCAGTACTTC. Amino acid sequence: CASSLRPREETQYF. Based on the CDR3 plus reference TRBV5-1 and TRBJ2-5, the full variable domain is KAGVTQTPRYLIKTRGQQVTLSCSPISGHRSVSWYQQTPGQGLQFLFEYFSETQRNKGNFPGRFSGRQFSNSRSEMNVSTLELGDSALYLCASSLRPREETQYFGPGTRLLVL.